The 28 T cell receptor beta chains in this list originate from one sample, sequenced in a study of CD8+ T cells in alopecia areata. RNA, once extracted, was reverse transcribed into cDNA for use as the sequencing template. Assay used: immunoSEQ multiplex PCR; TCRdb lists only in-frame clones, some missing. The table records about 110,000 clones, approximately 59% of them present only once. The sequencing input was CD8+ T cells sorted from blood. The receptors here all came from a human donor in good health.

In this sample, this clone turned up a few times. The junction does not match germline at one end; this may be a read error. The chain carries TRBV9 and TRBJ2-7; 11 bases are a match to TRBD2. The CDR3 runs 15 residues. Germline loops: CDR1 SGDLS, CDR2 YYNGEE. The CDR3 DNA is TGCGCCAGCAGCCAAAATAGCGGGGGGGCACACGAGCAGTACTTC. It specifies CASSQNSGGAHEQYF.

The chain recombines TRBV2 with TRBJ2-6; D remains unclear. The V and J ends lost 0 bases and 2 bases respectively, with 8 bases between them. The CDR3 has 16 residues. CDR1 and CDR2 from the germline V gene are SNHLY and FYNNEI. The CDR3 here is CASSEAWVAGANVLTF. The CDR3 bases are TGTGCCAGCAGTGAAGCGTGGGTCGCTGGGGCCAACGTCCTGACTTTC.

In this sample, this clone turned up a few times. The chain links TRBV6-4 to TRBJ2-3, with 7 bases that match TRBD1. Trimming at V came to 3 bases and at J to 2 bases, leaving 5 bases not matched to a gene. The CDR3 has 15 residues. Germline-derived CDR1 and CDR2 are MRHNA and SNTAGT. DNA for the CDR3: TGTGCCAGCAGTGAAATACAGGGGAACACAGATACGCAGTATTTT. As protein: CASSEIQGNTDTQYF.

The chain couples TRBV7-9 to TRBJ1-5; D not certain. The V gene lost 1 base and the J gene lost 0 bases, with 7 bases spanning the gap. Germline V CDR1 and CDR2: SEHNR, FQNEAQ (reference sequence). The CDR3 loop spans 15 amino acids. The CDR3 DNA is TGTGCCAGCAGCTTAGGGTGGTATAGCAATCAGCCCCAGCATTTT. Translating gives CASSLGWYSNQPQHF.

The table lists this clone with a few counts. This chain links TRBV29-1 with TRBJ1-2; possibly TRBD1 for D (5 bases). With 6 bases removed from V and 4 bases from J, the gap between germline ends came to 18 bases. Per germline, CDR1 SQVTM and CDR2 ANQGSEA. This CDR3 is 14 amino acids long. This CDR3 reads CSVTPGLRIYGYTF. CDR3 coding DNA: TGCAGCGTAACCCCGGGGCTGAGGATCTATGGCTACACCTTC. Looking up the rest from reference TRBV29-1 and TRBJ1-2 gives the full variable domain: SAVISQKPSRDICQRGTSLTIQCQVDSQVTMMFWYRQQPGQSLTLIATANQGSEATYESGFVIDKFPISRPNLTFSTLTVSNMSPEDSSIYLCSVTPGLRIYGYTFGSGTRLTVV.

This clone has a count of ten or more. The CDR3 coding sequence is TGTGCCTGGAGTCCCCGGGGTTTTTCCTACAATGAGCAGTTCTTC. This translates into CAWSPRGFSYNEQFF. The rearrangement links TRBV30 to TRBJ2-1; D may be TRBD2 (5 bases). Germline V lookup: CDR1 GTSNPN, CDR2 SVGIG (reference sequence). V lost 2 bases to trimming and J lost 1 base, with 12 bases between them. The CDR3 spans 15 residues.

This clone was picked up a small number of times. This chain joins TRBV7-9 and TRBJ2-5; possible D gene TRBD2, 6 bases. Germline V gene sequence: CDR1 SEHNR, CDR2 FQNEAQ (reference sequence). V was shortened by 5 bases and J by 2 bases, with 18 bases between the two germline ends. This CDR3 contains 16 residues. CDR3 region: CASSKRQGGWQETQYF. CDR3 bases: TGTGCCAGCAGCAAGCGCCAGGGAGGCTGGCAAGAGACCCAGTACTTC.

The chain has TRBV19 and TRBJ2-7, with no clear D. Trimming took 6 bases from V and 4 from J, leaving 19 bases between them. CDR3 length equals 15 residues. Germline lookup yields CDR1 LNHDA and CDR2 SQIVND (reference sequence). The CDR3 region is CASSQHGLGVYEQYF. DNA of the CDR3: TGTGCCAGTAGCCAGCACGGGCTCGGTGTATACGAGCAGTACTTC.

This clone was counted a few times. The rearrangement links TRBV7-9 to TRBJ2-3; 7 bases are shared with TRBD2. This CDR3 has 15 amino acids. Germline V gene data show CDR1 as SEHNR and CDR2 as FQNEAQ (reference sequence). Trimming at V came to 7 bases and at J to 2 bases, leaving 9 bases not matched to a gene. The CDR3 sequence: CASNPWEGITDTQYF. CDR3 nucleotide sequence: TGTGCCAGCAACCCCTGGGAGGGGATCACAGATACGCAGTATTTT.

The sample holds a few counts of this clone. The gene calls are TRBV4-2 and TRBJ2-5; 9 nucleotides align to TRBD2. This CDR3 has 18 residues. Germline V gene sequence: CDR1 LGHNA, CDR2 YNFKEQ. V lost 0 bases to trimming and J lost 2 bases; unmatched junction nucleotides: 10. The CDR3 reads CASSQDPSGVGTQETQYF. In nucleotides, the CDR3 is TGTGCCAGCAGCCAAGATCCTAGCGGGGTGGGGACGCAAGAGACCCAGTACTTC.

The gene calls are TRBV25-1 and TRBJ2-7; D is perhaps TRBD2 (6 bases). V was clipped by 8 bases and J by 3 bases, with 8 bases between them. The CDR3 length is 11 residues. From germline, CDR1 is MGHDK and CDR2 SYGVNS. CDR3: CASRGSYEQYF. The DNA of the CDR3 is TGTGCCAGCCGGGGGAGCTACGAGCAGTACTTC.

The chain joins TRBV5-1 to TRBJ2-3; TRBD2 aligns across 10 bases. With V trimmed by 0 bases and J by 1 base, 2 bases remained unmatched. Per the germline V gene, CDR1 is SGHRS and CDR2 is YFSETQ. The CDR3 totals 16 residues. CDR3 coding DNA: TGCGCCAGCAGCTTGGAAGGGACTAGCGGCACAGATACGCAGTATTTT. This sequence encodes CASSLEGTSGTDTQYF.

J is TRBJ2-6 and V is TRBV13; D remains unclear. Germline CDR1 PRHDT, CDR2 FYEKMQ (reference sequence). The germline V and J ends were trimmed by 0 bases and 1 base, with 16 bases remaining between them. This CDR3 is built from 19 residues. The CDR3: CASSLGEAAPGSGANVLTF. The CDR3 DNA reads TGTGCCAGCAGCTTAGGTGAAGCAGCCCCTGGGTCTGGGGCCAACGTCCTGACTTTC.

The V and J genes are TRBV30 and TRBJ2-6; 8 bases agree with TRBD1. The CDR3 runs to 18 residues. V lost 8 bases, J lost 4 bases, and 19 bases stayed unmatched. The germline CDR1 and CDR2 sequences are GTSNPN and SVGIG (reference sequence). This CDR3 is CAGNTQDREFLGANVLTF. For the CDR3, the DNA is TGTGCCGGGAACACCCAGGACAGGGAGTTTCTGGGGGCCAACGTCCTGACTTTC.

This rearrangement joins TRBV2 to TRBJ1-1, with no clear D. The CDR3 contains 13 residues. With 6 bases removed from V and 4 bases from J, the gap between germline ends came to 12 bases. The germline CDR1 and CDR2 sequences are SNHLY and FYNNEI. This chain's CDR3 is CASSDMLGTEAFF. In nucleotides, the CDR3 is TGTGCCAGCAGCGACATGCTAGGCACTGAAGCTTTCTTT.

The chain uses TRBV27 and TRBJ2-1; no reliable D call. The CDR3 loop spans 13 amino acids. Deletions cut 4 bases from V and 7 bases from J, with 11 bases between. Germline CDR1 is MNHEY and CDR2 is SMNVEV (reference sequence). CDR3: CASSSALSNEQFF. For the CDR3, the DNA is TGTGCCAGCAGTTCGGCCCTATCGAATGAGCAGTTCTTC.

Of note for this clone: The sample holds other DNA sequences that translate to the same CDR3. V gene TRBV5-1 combines with J gene TRBJ2-1, with unresolved D. Germline loops: CDR1 SGHRS, CDR2 YFSETQ. V was clipped by 4 bases and J by 4 bases, with 6 bases between them. The CDR3 contains 12 residues. CDR3: CASSGSYNEQFF. DNA of the CDR3: TGCGCCAGCAGCGGATCATACAATGAGCAGTTCTTC.

The table lists this clone with a few counts. The chain links TRBV19 to TRBJ1-1, with 8 bases that match TRBD1. Germline V lookup: CDR1 LNHDA, CDR2 SQIVND (reference sequence). J lost 3 bases, V lost 6 bases, and 6 bases had no gene match. CDR3 length equals 14 residues. The CDR3 here is CASRSGGSYTEAFF. In nucleotides, the CDR3 is TGTGCCAGTAGGTCAGGGGGCTCGTACACTGAAGCTTTCTTT.

This sequence joins TRBV29-1 and TRBJ2-3, with 7 bases identical to TRBD1. The V segment lost 5 bases and the J segment 4 bases; nucleotides outside the gene matches: 9. The CDR3 totals 14 residues. The germline CDR1 and CDR2 sequences are SQVTM and ANQGSEA. This CDR3 is CSVPTGVGADTQYF. In nucleotides, the CDR3 is TGCAGCGTTCCAACAGGGGTTGGTGCAGATACGCAGTATTTT.

CDR3 nucleotide sequence: TGTGCCAGTACCGGGACGTTAGTCGGTGGCTACACCTTC. This gives the protein CASTGTLVGGYTF. The chain uses TRBV19 and TRBJ1-2; D might be TRBD1 (5 bases). V lost 7 bases and J 7 bases, leaving 16 bases between the germline ends. The CDR3 length is 13 residues. Germline loops: CDR1 LNHDA, CDR2 SQIVND (reference sequence).

This clone has only one observation. V gene TRBV7-8 combines with J gene TRBJ2-3, with D unresolved. There are 13 residues in the CDR3. Germline CDR1 and CDR2: SGHVS and FQNEAQ. Trimming pared 3 bases from V and 4 bases from J, leaving 8 bases between. CDR3 DNA sequence: TGTGCCAGCAGCTTCGATGACCCAGATACGCAGTATTTT. It is translated as CASSFDDPDTQYF.

V usage is TRBV5-1 and J usage is TRBJ2-5, with D hard to call. CDR3 length: 15 amino acids. With 0 bases removed from V and 5 bases from J, the gap between germline ends came to 14 bases. Germline CDR1 SGHRS, CDR2 YFSETQ. CDR3 region: CASSLEVHALETQYF. CDR3 bases: TGCGCCAGCAGCTTGGAGGTTCACGCTCTCGAGACCCAGTACTTC.

The count of this clone is one. This likely reflects a read error, since a far larger clone is one base away. The chain recombines TRBV5-1 with TRBJ1-5, with D unresolved. V was cut by 5 bases and J by 3 bases, with 15 bases left in between. Germline CDR1 reads SGHRS; CDR2 reads YFSETQ. This CDR3 region has 15 residues. CDR3 DNA: TGCGCCAGCAGTTTATTGGGAGCCATCAATCAGCCCCAGCATTTT. It specifies CASSLLGAINQPQHF.

The chain couples TRBV13 to TRBJ2-3; 7 bases are shared with TRBD1. Losses at the gene ends were 4 bases for V and 2 bases for J; bases not matched to a gene: 12. Germline-derived CDR1 and CDR2 are PRHDT and FYEKMQ (reference sequence). There are 17 residues in the CDR3. CDR3 nucleotides: TGTGCCAGCAGCTCAAGCCTGGAACAGGGGTACACAGATACGCAGTATTTT. It translates to CASSSSLEQGYTDTQYF.

The V call is TRBV27, the J call TRBJ1-2, with no clear D. The length of the CDR3 is 13 residues. CDR1 and CDR2 from the germline V gene are MNHEY and SMNVEV (reference sequence). Trimming removed 8 bases at V and 3 bases at J, with 13 bases between. The chain's CDR3 is CASRGGRDYGYTF. The CDR3 DNA reads as TGTGCCAGCCGAGGCGGGAGGGACTATGGCTACACCTTC.

J is TRBJ1-5 and V is TRBV6-4; D might be TRBD1 (5 bases). CDR3 length: 15 amino acids. Germline-derived CDR1 and CDR2 are MRHNA and SNTAGT. V was cut by 1 base and J by 4 bases, with 11 bases left in between. The CDR3 spells CASSDFGAANQPQHF. For the CDR3, the DNA is TGTGCCAGCAGTGACTTCGGGGCAGCTAATCAGCCCCAGCATTTT.

The genes are TRBV6-1 and TRBJ2-2; 7 bases match TRBD2. This CDR3 region has 15 residues. Germline V gene sequence: CDR1 MNHNS, CDR2 SASEGT. The V segment lost 5 bases and the J segment 6 bases; nucleotides outside the gene matches: 9. The CDR3 DNA follows: TGTGCCAGCAGTCCCGGACTAGTGGGGTCCGGGGAGCTGTTTTTT. This translates into CASSPGLVGSGELFF.

V usage is TRBV9 and J usage is TRBJ1-2, with 7 bases matching TRBD1. CDR3 length: 13 amino acids. Germline V gene data show CDR1 as SGDLS and CDR2 as YYNGEE. Germline trimming cut 3 bases from V and 4 bases from J; bases unmatched to any gene: 3. The CDR3 spells CASSGQGIYGYTF. The CDR3 DNA sequence: TGTGCCAGCAGCGGACAGGGAATCTATGGCTACACCTTC. Filled out from reference TRBV9 and TRBJ1-2, the complete variable domain reads DSGVTQTPKHLITATGQRVTLRCSPRSGDLSVYWYQQSLDQGLQFLIQYYNGEERAKGNILERFSAQQFPDLHSELNLSSLELGDSALYFCASSGQGIYGYTFGSGTRLTVV.